These 7 T cell receptor beta chains share one sample of origin, sequenced in a study of T cell responses to AZD1222 COVID-19 vaccine. Clones were read by immunoSEQ multiplex PCR, and TCRdb kept only the in-frame ones, dropping some. In the table there are approximately 140,000 clones, under 95% of which are singletons. The starting material was peripheral blood, obtained on day 0 of AZD1222 vaccination. The receptors originated from an adult in good health.

V is TRBV18 and J is TRBJ1-1; 7 nucleotides agree with TRBD1. This CDR3 spans 14 amino acids. V shed 2 bases, J shed 4 bases, and the junction held 4 bases outside the gene matches. The germline CDR1 and CDR2 sequences are KGHSH and LQKENI. The DNA for the CDR3 is TGTGCCAGCTCACCAACCTCAGGGGGCACTGAAGCTTTCTTT. Translation gives CASSPTSGGTEAFF.

This clone was counted only a few times. This CDR3 is also generated by other DNA sequences in the sample. The chain recombines TRBV19 with TRBJ1-3; D unclear. The CDR3 loop spans 14 amino acids. Germline CDR1 LNHDA, CDR2 SQIVND (reference sequence). V was pared by 3 bases and J by 1 base, with 7 bases between. In DNA, the CDR3 is TGTGCCAGTAGTATTGGAGGGTCTGGAAACACCATATATTTT. As protein: CASSIGGSGNTIYF.

The V and J genes are TRBV4-3 and TRBJ2-2; 10 nucleotides agree with TRBD1. The CDR3 extends over 20 amino acids. Looked up from germline, CDR1 is LGHNA and CDR2 is YSLEER. V dropped 3 bases and J dropped 0; count of bases not matched to a gene: 13. The CDR3 nucleotides are TGCGCCAGCAGCCAGGGGACTCCGGGACAGGGGCGGACGAACACCGGGGAGCTGTTTTTT. Residues: CASSQGTPGQGRTNTGELFF.

In its sample, this clone is medium-sized (0.01 to 0.1%). The sample has other DNA sequences that encode this CDR3 too. V is TRBV9 and J is TRBJ2-7; 8 bases match TRBD2. This CDR3 is 15 amino acids long. Germline CDR1 SGDLS, CDR2 YYNGEE. V was pared by 2 bases and J by 2 bases, with 6 bases of the junction left unmatched. The CDR3 loop is CASSVGAGGTYEQYF. CDR3 nucleotide sequence: TGTGCCAGCAGCGTGGGGGCGGGAGGTACCTACGAGCAGTACTTC.

The chain uses TRBV12-3 or TRBV12-4 and TRBJ1-1, with a possible D match to TRBD1 (6 bases). This CDR3 has 13 amino acids. V shed 4 bases and J shed 4 bases, with 10 bases lying between them. DNA of the CDR3: TGTGCCAGCAGTTCCGGAGGGGGCACTGAAGCTTTCTTT. Protein sequence: CASSSGGGTEAFF.

This sequence joins TRBV5-6 and TRBJ2-5, with TRBD1 as a possible D gene (6 bases). Germline V CDR1 and CDR2: SGHDT, YYEEEE. The CDR3 extends over 14 amino acids. V lost 1 base to trimming and J lost 5 bases, with 12 bases between them. The CDR3 loop is CASSLTGPTETQYF. CDR3 coding DNA: TGTGCCAGCAGCTTGACAGGGCCCACGGAGACCCAGTACTTC.

The J gene is TRBJ2-5, the V gene TRBV10-3; 9 nucleotides match TRBD2. Germline V gene lookup returns CDR1 ENHRY and CDR2 SYGVKD. This CDR3 comprises 16 residues. J was trimmed by 3 bases and V by 6 bases; bases with no gene match: 11. CDR3 in DNA: TGTGCCATCAGCGACGCAGAGCGGGGGGCTGAAGAGACCCAGTACTTC. Encoded protein: CAISDAERGAEETQYF.